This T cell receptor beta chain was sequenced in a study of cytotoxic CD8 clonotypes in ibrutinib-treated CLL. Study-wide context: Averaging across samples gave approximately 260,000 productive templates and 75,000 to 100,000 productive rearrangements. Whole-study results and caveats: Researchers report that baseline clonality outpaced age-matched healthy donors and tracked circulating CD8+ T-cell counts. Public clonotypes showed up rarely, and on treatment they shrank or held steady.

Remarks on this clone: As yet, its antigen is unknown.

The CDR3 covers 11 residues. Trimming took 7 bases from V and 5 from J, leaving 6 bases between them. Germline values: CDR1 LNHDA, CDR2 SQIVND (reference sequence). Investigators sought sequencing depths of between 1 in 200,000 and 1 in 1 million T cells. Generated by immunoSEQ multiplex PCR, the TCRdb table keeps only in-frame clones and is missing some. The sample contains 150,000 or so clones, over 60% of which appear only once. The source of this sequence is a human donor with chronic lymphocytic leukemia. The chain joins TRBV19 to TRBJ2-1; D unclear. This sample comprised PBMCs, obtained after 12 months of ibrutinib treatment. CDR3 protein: CASNRNNEQFF. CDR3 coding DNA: TGTGCCAGTAACCGCAACAATGAGCAGTTCTTC.